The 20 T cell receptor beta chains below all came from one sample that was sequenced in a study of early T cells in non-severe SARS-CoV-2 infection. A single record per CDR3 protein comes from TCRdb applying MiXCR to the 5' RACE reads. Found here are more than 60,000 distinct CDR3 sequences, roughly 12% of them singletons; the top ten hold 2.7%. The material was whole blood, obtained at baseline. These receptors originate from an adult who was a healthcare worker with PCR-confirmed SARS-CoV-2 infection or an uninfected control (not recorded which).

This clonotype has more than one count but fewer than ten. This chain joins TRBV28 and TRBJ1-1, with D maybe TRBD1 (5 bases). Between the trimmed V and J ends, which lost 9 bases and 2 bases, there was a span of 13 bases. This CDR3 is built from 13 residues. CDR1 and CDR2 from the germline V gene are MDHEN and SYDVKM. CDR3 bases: TGTGCCAGTGGGCAGGGACCCAACACTGAAGCTTTCTTT. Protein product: CASGQGPNTEAFF.

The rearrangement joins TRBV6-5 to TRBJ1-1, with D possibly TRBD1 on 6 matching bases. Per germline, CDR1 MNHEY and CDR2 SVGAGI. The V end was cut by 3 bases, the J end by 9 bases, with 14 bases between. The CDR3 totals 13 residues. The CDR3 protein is CASSYGTGMKAFF. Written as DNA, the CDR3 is TGTGCCAGCAGTTATGGTACAGGGATGAAAGCTTTCTTT.

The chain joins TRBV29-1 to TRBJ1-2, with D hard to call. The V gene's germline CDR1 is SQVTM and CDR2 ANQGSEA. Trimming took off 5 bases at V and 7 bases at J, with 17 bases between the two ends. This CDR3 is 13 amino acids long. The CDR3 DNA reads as TGCAGCGTTTCGGCTTTGGGCGACTTTGGCTACACCTTC. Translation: CSVSALGDFGYTF.

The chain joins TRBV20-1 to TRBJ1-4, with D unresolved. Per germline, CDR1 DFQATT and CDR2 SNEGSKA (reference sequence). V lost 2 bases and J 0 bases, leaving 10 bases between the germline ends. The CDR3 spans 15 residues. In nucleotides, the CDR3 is TGCAGTGCTAGACCAGCCACTACAACTAATGAAAAACTGTTTTTT. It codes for CSARPATTTNEKLFF.

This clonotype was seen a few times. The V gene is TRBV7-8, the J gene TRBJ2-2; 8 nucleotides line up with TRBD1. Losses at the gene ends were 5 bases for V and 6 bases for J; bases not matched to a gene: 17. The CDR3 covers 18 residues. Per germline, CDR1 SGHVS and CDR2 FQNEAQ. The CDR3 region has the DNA TGTGCCAGCAGCGTAAAGGGACAGGTGTCTTATCCGGCCGGGGAGCTGTTTTTT. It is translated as CASSVKGQVSYPAGELFF.

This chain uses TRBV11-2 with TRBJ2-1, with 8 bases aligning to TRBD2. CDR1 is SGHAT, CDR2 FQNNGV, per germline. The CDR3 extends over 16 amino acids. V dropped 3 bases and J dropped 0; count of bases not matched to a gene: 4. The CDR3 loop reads CASSFGTSPSYNEQFF. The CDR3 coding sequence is TGTGCCAGCAGCTTCGGGACTAGTCCCTCCTACAATGAGCAGTTCTTC.

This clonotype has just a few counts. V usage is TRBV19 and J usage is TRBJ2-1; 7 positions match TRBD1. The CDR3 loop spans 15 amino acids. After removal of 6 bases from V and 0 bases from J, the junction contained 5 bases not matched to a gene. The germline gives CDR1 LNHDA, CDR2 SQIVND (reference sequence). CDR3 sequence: CASSHDRASYNEQFF. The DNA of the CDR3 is TGTGCCAGTAGCCACGACAGGGCCTCCTACAATGAGCAGTTCTTC. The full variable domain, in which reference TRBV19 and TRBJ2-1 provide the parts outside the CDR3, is DGGITQSPKYLFRKEGQNVTLSCEQNLNHDAMYWYRQDPGQGLRLIYYSQIVNDFQKGDIAEGYSVSREKKESFPLTVTSAQKNPTAFYLCASSHDRASYNEQFFGPGTRLTVL.

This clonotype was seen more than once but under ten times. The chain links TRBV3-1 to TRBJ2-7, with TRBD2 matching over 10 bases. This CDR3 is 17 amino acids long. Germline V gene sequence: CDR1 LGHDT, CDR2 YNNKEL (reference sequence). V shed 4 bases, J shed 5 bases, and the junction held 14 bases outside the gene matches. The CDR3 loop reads CASSRRGIAGGGHEQYF. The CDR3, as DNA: TGTGCCAGCAGCCGAAGGGGGATAGCGGGGGGCGGCCACGAGCAGTACTTC.

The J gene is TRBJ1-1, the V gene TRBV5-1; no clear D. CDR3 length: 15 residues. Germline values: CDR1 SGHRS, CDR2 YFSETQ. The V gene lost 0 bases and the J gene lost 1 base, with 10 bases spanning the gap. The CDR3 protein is CASSLVGQENTEAFF. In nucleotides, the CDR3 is TGCGCCAGCAGCTTGGTTGGGCAGGAGAACACTGAAGCTTTCTTT.

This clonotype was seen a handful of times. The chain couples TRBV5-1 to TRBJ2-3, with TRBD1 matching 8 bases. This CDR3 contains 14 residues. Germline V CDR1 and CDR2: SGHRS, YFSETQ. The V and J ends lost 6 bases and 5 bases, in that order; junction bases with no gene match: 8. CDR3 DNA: TGCGCCAGCACCCGGGGACAGGAGGGAGATACGCAGTATTTT. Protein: CASTRGQEGDTQYF.

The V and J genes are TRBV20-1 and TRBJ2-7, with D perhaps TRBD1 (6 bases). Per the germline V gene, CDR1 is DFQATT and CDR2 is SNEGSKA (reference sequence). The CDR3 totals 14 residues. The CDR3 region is CSRANRELPYEQYF. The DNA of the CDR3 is TGCAGCAGGGCTAACAGGGAGTTGCCCTACGAGCAGTACTTC.

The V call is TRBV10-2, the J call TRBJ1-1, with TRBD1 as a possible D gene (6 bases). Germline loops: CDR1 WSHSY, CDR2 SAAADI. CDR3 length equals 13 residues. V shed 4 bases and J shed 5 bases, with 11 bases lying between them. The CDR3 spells CASSAGGRTEAFF. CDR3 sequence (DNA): TGCGCCAGCAGTGCGGGGGGGCGGACTGAAGCTTTCTTT.

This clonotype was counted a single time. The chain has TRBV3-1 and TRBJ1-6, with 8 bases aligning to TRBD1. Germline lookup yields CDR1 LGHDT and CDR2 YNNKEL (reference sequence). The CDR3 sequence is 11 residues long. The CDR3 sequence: CATGDSSPLHF. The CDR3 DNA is TGTGCGACAGGGGATTCTTCACCCCTCCACTTT. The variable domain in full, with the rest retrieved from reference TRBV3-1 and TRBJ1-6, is DTAVSQTPKYLVTQMGNDKSIKCEQNLGHDTMYWYKQDSKKFLKIMFSYNNKELIINETVPNRFSPKSPDKAHLNLHINSLELGDSAVYFCATGDSSPLHFGNGTRLTVT.

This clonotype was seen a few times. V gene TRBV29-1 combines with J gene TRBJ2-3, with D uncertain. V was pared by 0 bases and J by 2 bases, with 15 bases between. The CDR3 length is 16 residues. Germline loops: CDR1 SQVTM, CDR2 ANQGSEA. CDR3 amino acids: CSVEDQVKQLTDTQYF. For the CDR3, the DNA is TGCAGCGTTGAAGATCAGGTGAAACAACTCACAGATACGCAGTATTTT.

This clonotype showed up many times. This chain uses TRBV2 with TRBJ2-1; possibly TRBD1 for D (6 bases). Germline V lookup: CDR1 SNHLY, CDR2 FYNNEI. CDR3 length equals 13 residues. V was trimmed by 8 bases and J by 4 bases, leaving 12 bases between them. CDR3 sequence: CASSGQDYNEQFF. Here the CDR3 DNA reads TGTGCCAGCTCGGGACAAGATTACAATGAGCAGTTCTTC.

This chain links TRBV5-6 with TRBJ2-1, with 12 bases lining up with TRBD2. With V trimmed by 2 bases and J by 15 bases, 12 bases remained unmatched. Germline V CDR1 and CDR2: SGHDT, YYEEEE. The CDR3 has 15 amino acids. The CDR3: CASSFGLAGGLPLFF. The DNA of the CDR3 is TGTGCCAGCAGCTTCGGTCTAGCGGGGGGGCTACCGCTGTTCTTC.

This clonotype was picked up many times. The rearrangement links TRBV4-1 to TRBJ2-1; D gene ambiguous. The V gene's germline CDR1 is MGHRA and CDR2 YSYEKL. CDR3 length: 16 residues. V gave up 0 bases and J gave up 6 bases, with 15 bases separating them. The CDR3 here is CASSQDDPPSPNEQFF. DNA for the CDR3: TGCGCCAGCAGCCAAGATGATCCGCCTAGTCCCAATGAGCAGTTCTTC.

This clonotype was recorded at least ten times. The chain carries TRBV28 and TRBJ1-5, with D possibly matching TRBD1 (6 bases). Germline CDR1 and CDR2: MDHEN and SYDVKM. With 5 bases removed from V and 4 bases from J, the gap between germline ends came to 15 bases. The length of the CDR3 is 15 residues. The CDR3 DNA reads TGTGCCAGCAGTCTGGGAGGGGACACAAATCAGCCCCAGCATTTT. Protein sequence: CASSLGGDTNQPQHF.

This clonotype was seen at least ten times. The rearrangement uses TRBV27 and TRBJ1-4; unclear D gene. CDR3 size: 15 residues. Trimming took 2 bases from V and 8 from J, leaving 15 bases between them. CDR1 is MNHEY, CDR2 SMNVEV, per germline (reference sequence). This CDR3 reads CASSLREEPPEKLFF. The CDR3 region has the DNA TGTGCCAGCAGTTTACGGGAAGAACCCCCCGAAAAACTGTTTTTT.

CDR3 DNA sequence: TGTGCCAGCAGCTTGGAGGTCGGGACCTACGAGCAGTACTTC. Its protein is CASSLEVGTYEQYF. The V and J genes are TRBV5-5 and TRBJ2-7; tentatively, D is TRBD2 (5 bases). Trimming shortened V by 0 bases and J by 2 bases, and 9 bases separated the two germline ends. This CDR3 comprises 14 residues. Germline CDR1 reads SGHKS; CDR2 reads YYEKEE (reference sequence).